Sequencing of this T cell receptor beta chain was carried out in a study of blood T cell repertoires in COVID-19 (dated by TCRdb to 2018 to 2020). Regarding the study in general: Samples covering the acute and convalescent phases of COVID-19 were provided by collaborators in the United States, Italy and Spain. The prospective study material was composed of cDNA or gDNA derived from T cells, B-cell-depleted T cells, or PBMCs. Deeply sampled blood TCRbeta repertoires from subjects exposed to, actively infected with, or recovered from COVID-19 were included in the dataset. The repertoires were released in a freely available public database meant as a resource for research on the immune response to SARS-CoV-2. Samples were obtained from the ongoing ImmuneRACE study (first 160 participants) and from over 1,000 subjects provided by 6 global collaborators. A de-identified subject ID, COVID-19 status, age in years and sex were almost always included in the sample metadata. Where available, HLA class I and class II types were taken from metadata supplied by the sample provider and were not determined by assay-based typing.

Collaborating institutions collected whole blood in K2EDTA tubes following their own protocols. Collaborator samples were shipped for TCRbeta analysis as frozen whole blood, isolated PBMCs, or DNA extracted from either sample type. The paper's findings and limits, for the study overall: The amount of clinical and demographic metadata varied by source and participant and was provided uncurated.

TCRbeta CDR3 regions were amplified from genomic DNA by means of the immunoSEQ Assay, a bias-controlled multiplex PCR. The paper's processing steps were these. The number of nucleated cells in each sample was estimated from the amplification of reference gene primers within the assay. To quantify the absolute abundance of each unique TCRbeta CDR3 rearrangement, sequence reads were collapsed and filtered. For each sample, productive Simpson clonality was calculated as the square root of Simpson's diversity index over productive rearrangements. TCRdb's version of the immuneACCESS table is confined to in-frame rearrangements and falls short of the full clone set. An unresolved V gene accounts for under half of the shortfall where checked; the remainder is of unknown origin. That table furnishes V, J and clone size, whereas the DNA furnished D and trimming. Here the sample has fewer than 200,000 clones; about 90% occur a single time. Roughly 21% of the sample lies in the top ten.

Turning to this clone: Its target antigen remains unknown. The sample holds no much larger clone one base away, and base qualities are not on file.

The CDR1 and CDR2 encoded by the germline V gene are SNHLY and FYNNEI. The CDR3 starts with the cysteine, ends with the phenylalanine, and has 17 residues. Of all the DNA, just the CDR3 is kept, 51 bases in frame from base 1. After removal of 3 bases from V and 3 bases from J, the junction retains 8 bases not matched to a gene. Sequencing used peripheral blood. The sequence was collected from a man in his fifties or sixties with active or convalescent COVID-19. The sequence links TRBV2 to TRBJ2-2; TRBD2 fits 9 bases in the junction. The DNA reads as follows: TGTGCCAGCAGTGATATGGCGGGGGGGCCCCACACCGGGGAGCTGTTTTTT. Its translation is CASSDMAGGPHTGELFF.